The present T cell receptor (beta chain) was sequenced within a study of T cells in Graves' hyperthyroidism and ophthalmopathy. This clonotype has only a few counts. Its specificity is not known. The investigators amplified TCR beta CDR3 regions from RNA transcripts. The HTBI set primed first-round TCR CDR3 RT-PCR. TCRdb used MiXCR to reprocess the multiplex PCR reads, holding one entry per CDR3 protein. The sample holds a few hundred thousand distinct CDR3 sequences, 11% to 15% seen once. General study findings and limits: Stable hyperthyroidism was told apart from ophthalmopathy by a model built on 13 V-J features. Ophthalmopathy got predicted by the model a median about six months before its onset.

In patients aged 18 to 65, hyperthyroidism was newly diagnosed, with duration under 2 months. Orbital computed tomography and thyroid ultrasound, together with serum TRAb and thyroxine and clinical symptoms, were used for diagnoses. V gave up 6 bases and J gave up 4 bases; unmatched junction bases: 5. Germline V gene data show CDR1 as LNHDA and CDR2 as SQIVND (reference sequence). The CDR3 runs 16 residues. The origin of this receptor is a woman in her 30s with Graves' hyperthyroidism that later progressed to Graves' ophthalmopathy. Sequencing used blood. V and J are TRBV19 and TRBJ2-2, with 13 bases lining up with TRBD2. The CDR3 DNA is TGTGCCAGTAGCATGGGACTAGCGGGATCCACCGGGGAGCTGTTTTTT. This codes for CASSMGLAGSTGELFF.